This T cell receptor (beta chain) stems from a study of PD-1 blockade in classical Hodgkin lymphoma. Broader study findings: Relapsed/refractory patients reportedly had lower baseline diversity than newly diagnosed patients. Whatever underlies the repertoire differences (possibly disease activity or prior therapy) remains undefined.

Time point given: newly diagnosed, previously untreated cHL patient sample. Untreated, newly diagnosed classical Hodgkin lymphoma PBMCs served for comparison. CDR1 LNHDA and CDR2 SQIVND come from the germline V gene (reference sequence). Trimming shortened V by 1 base and J by 0 bases, and 6 bases separated the two germline ends. This CDR3 has 15 residues. A word on this clone: The antigen is unknown.

Assay used: immunoSEQ multiplex PCR; TCRdb lists only in-frame clones, some missing. The table includes 70,000 or so clones, 93% detected once. The TCR sequence derives from a human donor with classical Hodgkin lymphoma. The specimen sequenced was peripheral blood mononuclear cells (PBMCs). The rearrangement links TRBV19 to TRBJ1-4; D not resolved. CDR3 bases: TGTGCCAGTAGTATAGGGCGGACAACTAATGAAAAACTGTTTTTT. Translated, it gives CASSIGRTTNEKLFF.